These 6 T cell receptor beta chains were all obtained from the same sample, sequenced in a study of blood T cells in healthy people across ages (dated by TCRdb to between 2014 and 2017). Library generation was performed with 5' RACE. Sequencer: Illumina HiSeq 2500. The second PCR ran for roughly 7 to 12 cycles and used a J-beta primer mix along with a sample-barcoded 5' primer. TCRdb took the public reads, trimmed them with fastp at Q25, ran MiXCR for clone calling and kept in-frame beta chains. Duplicate CDR3 protein sequences are folded into a single record with the most common DNA and genes. This sample gives about 750,000 distinct CDR3 sequences in total; about 55% of them show up just once. The leading ten clones occupy under 50% of the sample. The sample taken for sequencing was blood. The origin of the receptors is a man older than 75 in good health.

CDR3 residues: CSVEAGTGARSYEQYF. Written as DNA, the CDR3 is TGCAGCGTTGAAGCGGGAACAGGGGCAAGGTCCTACGAGCAGTACTTC. The rearrangement links TRBV29-1 to TRBJ2-7; 7 bases are shared with TRBD1. The germline V gene encodes CDR1 SQVTM and CDR2 ANQGSEA. The V segment lost 1 base and the J segment 1 base; nucleotides outside the gene matches: 10. The CDR3 contains 16 residues.

This clonotype was detected a few times. The rearrangement links TRBV11-2 to TRBJ2-5; TRBD2 is a possible D gene (6 bases). The ends were cut back, 5 bases at V and 3 bases at J, with 19 bases in the middle. The CDR3 has 16 amino acids. CDR1 is SGHAT and CDR2 is FQNNGV in the germline V gene. CDR3 sequence: CASSHWETGVEETQYF. DNA for the CDR3: TGTGCCAGCAGCCACTGGGAGACGGGAGTGGAAGAGACCCAGTACTTC.

The rearrangement uses TRBV7-9 and TRBJ2-3, with D tentatively TRBD1 (7 bases). Trimming cost V 1 base and J 3 bases, with 11 bases left between them. This CDR3 is built from 15 residues. Per the germline V gene, CDR1 is SEHNR and CDR2 is FQNEAQ (reference sequence). The CDR3 DNA reads TGTGCCAGCAGCTTAGTGGCGGGACAGACAGATACGCAGTATTTT. This sequence encodes CASSLVAGQTDTQYF.

The chain combines TRBV7-2 with TRBJ2-4; D unclear. The DNA end is more similar to TRBJ2-7, so the J call may be wrong. CDR3 size: 11 residues. The germline V gene has CDR1 SGHTA and CDR2 FQGNSA. The CDR3 loop is CASSLMGEQYF. CDR3 sequence (DNA): TGTGCCAGCAGCTTAATGGGCGAGCAGTACTTC.

This clonotype was seen repeatedly, ten times or more. V is TRBV27 and J is TRBJ1-4; the match to TRBD1 covers 7 bases. The CDR3 is 14 amino acids. Germline CDR1 reads MNHEY; CDR2 reads SMNVEV (reference sequence). Unmatched junction bases numbered 5, after V lost 6 bases and J lost 4 bases. CDR3: CASSPTGLNEKLFF. The CDR3 bases are TGTGCCAGCAGCCCGACAGGGCTTAATGAAAAACTGTTTTTT.

The rearrangement joins TRBV27 to TRBJ2-4; D possibly corresponds to TRBD2 (5 bases). The DNA end is more similar to TRBJ2-7, so the J call may be wrong. CDR3 size: 14 residues. Germline-derived CDR1 and CDR2 are MNHEY and SMNVEV (reference sequence). The CDR3: CASSFSGVYYEQYF. The CDR3, as DNA: TGTGCCAGCAGTTTTTCCGGGGTGTACTACGAGCAGTACTTC.